Below are 10 T cell receptor beta chains sequenced from a single sample in a study of shared clonotypes between healthy human individuals. The data were produced by immunoSEQ multiplex PCR, yet TCRdb's version contains in-frame clones alone and is incomplete. This repertoire shows hundreds of thousands of clones, about two thirds found once; its top ten account for 1.5% to 2%. Sequencing was carried out using memory CD4+ T cells sorted from blood. Regarding subset: CD45RA-negative fraction. These receptors originate from a woman aged 25-40 years in good health.

This clone was counted between two and nine times. The V call is TRBV2, the J call TRBJ2-1; D unclear. The CDR3 extends over 16 amino acids. CDR1 is SNHLY and CDR2 is FYNNEI in the germline V gene. Trimming left V 3 bases short and J 1 base short, with 13 bases between. The CDR3 region is CASSDGLSGSYNEQFF. The DNA for the CDR3 is TGTGCCAGCAGTGATGGTCTGAGTGGGTCCTACAATGAGCAGTTCTTC.

V gene TRBV4-1 combines with J gene TRBJ1-1, with 10 bases identical to TRBD1. The CDR3 is 16 amino acids. Germline CDR1 and CDR2: MGHRA and YSYEKL. The V segment lost 6 bases and the J segment 3 bases; nucleotides outside the gene matches: 10. The CDR3 loop reads CASRDPWDRGHTEAFF. The CDR3 region has the DNA TGCGCCAGCAGAGACCCCTGGGACAGGGGTCACACTGAAGCTTTCTTT.

This rearrangement joins TRBV7-6 to TRBJ2-7; D might be TRBD1 (5 bases). Germline lookup yields CDR1 SGHVS and CDR2 FNYEAQ. The CDR3 length is 14 residues. V lost 2 bases and J lost 3, with 11 bases in between. For the CDR3, the DNA is TGTGCCAGCAGCTTACAGGCAGACAGCTACGAGCAGTACTTC. Translation gives CASSLQADSYEQYF.

The rearrangement links TRBV11-2 to TRBJ2-7; 7 bases line up with TRBD1. This CDR3 is built from 14 residues. V gave up 5 bases and J gave up 3 bases; unmatched junction bases: 7. Germline CDR1 is SGHAT and CDR2 is FQNNGV. The CDR3 DNA follows: TGTGCCAGCAGCAGGCCGGGACAGATCTACGAGCAGTACTTC. Protein sequence: CASSRPGQIYEQYF.

The chain recombines TRBV10-3 with TRBJ2-3, with 9 bases aligning to TRBD2. With V trimmed by 9 bases and J by 0 bases, 7 bases remained unmatched. The CDR3 loop spans 15 amino acids. CDR1 ENHRY and CDR2 SYGVKD come from the germline V gene. The CDR3 region is CAISSTSGSTDTQYF. CDR3 DNA: TGTGCCATATCTTCTACTAGCGGGAGCACAGATACGCAGTATTTT.

A remark on this clone: Other DNA sequences within the sample encode an identical CDR3. The chain couples TRBV19 to TRBJ2-7, with 8 positions matching TRBD1. Germline V gene data show CDR1 as LNHDA and CDR2 as SQIVND (reference sequence). There are 14 residues in the CDR3. J gave up 3 bases and V 4 bases, and 5 bases lay outside the gene matches. DNA for the CDR3: TGTGCCAGTAGTACTGGACAGGGCCGCTACGAGCAGTACTTC. It yields the protein CASSTGQGRYEQYF. Combining the CDR3 with reference TRBV19 and TRBJ2-7 gives the whole variable domain DGGITQSPKYLFRKEGQNVTLSCEQNLNHDAMYWYRQDPGQGLRLIYYSQIVNDFQKGDIAEGYSVSREKKESFPLTVTSAQKNPTAFYLCASSTGQGRYEQYFGPGTRLTVT.

This clone was seen only a few times. The CDR3 here is CASSLQVTGELFF. As DNA, the CDR3 is TGTGCCAGCAGCTTGCAGGTTACCGGGGAGCTGTTTTTT. The J gene is TRBJ2-2, the V gene TRBV7-8; D call uncertain. V was trimmed by 3 bases and J by 5 bases, leaving 7 bases between them. CDR1 and CDR2 from the germline V gene are SGHVS and FQNEAQ. The CDR3 length is 13 residues.

On this clone: Other DNA sequences in this specimen translate into the identical CDR3. Here the CDR3 reads CASSLGLEQYF. The CDR3 nucleotides are TGTGCCAGCAGCTTGGGGCTCGAGCAGTACTTC. The chain recombines TRBV11-2 with TRBJ2-7; perhaps TRBD1 as D (5 bases). The CDR3 spans 11 residues. Trimming took off 3 bases at V and 6 bases at J, with 6 bases between the two ends. The germline gives CDR1 SGHAT, CDR2 FQNNGV.

This clone was observed a few times. The chain uses TRBV9 and TRBJ2-3, with D perhaps matching TRBD2 (5 bases). The CDR3 consists of 14 residues. V was clipped by 1 base and J by 10 bases, with 16 bases between them. Germline lookup yields CDR1 SGDLS and CDR2 YYNGEE. The CDR3 loop reads CASSVRQGAAPQYF. The CDR3 nucleotides are TGTGCCAGCAGCGTAAGGCAAGGAGCGGCCCCGCAGTATTTT.

The chain employs TRBV29-1 and TRBJ2-5; D remains unclear. Deletions cut 5 bases from V and 2 bases from J, with 9 bases between. CDR1 is SQVTM and CDR2 is ANQGSEA in the germline V gene. CDR3 size: 12 residues. CDR3 protein: CSVRAAQETQYF. DNA for the CDR3: TGCAGCGTTCGGGCAGCGCAAGAGACCCAGTACTTC.